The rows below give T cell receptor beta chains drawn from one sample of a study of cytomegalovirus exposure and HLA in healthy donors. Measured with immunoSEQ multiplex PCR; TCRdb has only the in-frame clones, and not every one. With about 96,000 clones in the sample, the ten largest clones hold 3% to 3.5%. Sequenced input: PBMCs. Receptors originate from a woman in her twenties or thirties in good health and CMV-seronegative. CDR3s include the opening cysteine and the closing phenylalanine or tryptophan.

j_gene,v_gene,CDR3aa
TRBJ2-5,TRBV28,CASTTHAGGQETQYF
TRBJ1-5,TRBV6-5,CATKQGGLSNQPQHF
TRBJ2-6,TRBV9,CASTRWTGHSGANVLTF
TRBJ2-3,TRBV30,CAWSWRGGPQSTDTQYF
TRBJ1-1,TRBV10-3,CAISERRTVENTEAFF
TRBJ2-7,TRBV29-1,CSVGPQAYEQYF
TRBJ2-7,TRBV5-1,CASSLWGQGNRYEQYF
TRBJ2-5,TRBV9,CASSVGQGETQYF
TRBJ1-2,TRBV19,CASSIFERRPYGYTF
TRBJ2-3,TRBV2,CAGREGGPDTQYF
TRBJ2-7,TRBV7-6,CASSLAASESYEQYF
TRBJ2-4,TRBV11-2,CASSNLAKNIQYF
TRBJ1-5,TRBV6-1,CASSGVSQGNLHQPQHF
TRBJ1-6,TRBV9,CASSLQDRGYNSPLHF